This T cell receptor (beta chain) is from a study of CD8 T cells in ankylosing spondylitis. Findings and caveats of the study: The study identified a TCR beta motif of 7 or 8 highly homologous variants that appeared characteristic of ankylosing spondylitis blood. Reportedly, significant enrichment of disease-linked clones occurred in matched ankylosing spondylitis synovial fluid. Reactive arthritis synovial fluid and blood previously showed some of these motif variants. Clones linked with disease were CD8+ and fairly uncommon in the peripheral blood.

This clonotype occurred once. The target antigen is unknown. Library preparation for TCR beta used quantitative 5'-RACE with molecular barcodes. TCRdb reprocessed the 5' RACE reads with MiXCR, giving one entry per CDR3 protein. The data show fewer than 450,000 distinct CDR3 sequences, 15% to 20% seen once. Losses at the gene ends were 5 bases for V and 6 bases for J; bases not matched to a gene: 11. The CDR3 totals 15 residues. Germline V gene sequence: CDR1 SGHVS, CDR2 FQNEAQ. This TCR came from a male donor with ankylosing spondylitis. What was sequenced was blood, either unsorted or a sorted T cell fraction (not recorded which). V is TRBV7-8 and J is TRBJ2-7, with TRBD1 matching 9 bases. This chain's CDR3 is CASSPQDRGLVEQYF. The DNA for the CDR3 is TGTGCCAGCAGCCCTCAGGACAGGGGCCTAGTCGAGCAGTACTTC.